These 26 T cell receptor beta chains were all obtained from the same sample, sequenced in a study of T cells in Graves' hyperthyroidism and ophthalmopathy. RNA transcripts gave rise to amplified TCR beta CDR3 regions. The HTBI set primed first-round TCR CDR3 RT-PCR. TCRdb reprocessed the multiplex PCR reads via MiXCR and lists one record per CDR3 protein. The sample contains roughly 840,000 distinct CDR3 sequences, over 35% of which appear only once. Sample: blood. These receptor sequences come from a man younger than 35 with Graves' hyperthyroidism.

The table lists this clonotype with many counts. V usage is TRBV2 and J usage is TRBJ2-7; 9 bases are a match to TRBD1. Germline CDR1 SNHLY, CDR2 FYNNEI. The J segment lost 4 bases and the V segment lost 4 bases, leaving 2 bases of the junction unmatched. The CDR3 extends over 13 amino acids. DNA for the CDR3: TGTGCCAGCAGTGGGGACAGGGCTTACGAGCAGTACTTC. Its translation is CASSGDRAYEQYF.

The chain recombines TRBV7-8 with TRBJ1-5, with a tentative D call TRBD1 (5 bases). V dropped 4 bases and J dropped 11 bases, with 12 bases sitting between them. This CDR3 is 12 amino acids long. Germline loops: CDR1 SGHVS, CDR2 FQNEAQ. In nucleotides, the CDR3 is TGTGCCAGCAGCTCCCCCGGGGGGACCCAGCATTTT. This encodes CASSSPGGTQHF. The full variable domain, in which reference TRBV7-8 and TRBJ1-5 provide the parts outside the CDR3, is GAGVSQSPRYKVAKRGQDVALRCDPISGHVSLFWYQQALGQGPEFLTYFQNEAQLDKSGLPSDRFFAERPEGSVSTLKIQRTQQEDSAVYLCASSSPGGTQHFGDGTRLSIL.

This clonotype has only a few counts. V gene TRBV20-1 combines with J gene TRBJ2-5; 10 bases map to TRBD1. The germline V gene has CDR1 DFQATT and CDR2 SNEGSKA (reference sequence). The length of the CDR3 is 18 residues. V was pared by 4 bases and J by 1 base, with 15 bases of the junction left unmatched. The CDR3 region has the DNA TGCAGTGCTACCACCGAATCCCCGGGACAGGGGATCCAAGAGACCCAGTACTTC. This gives the protein CSATTESPGQGIQETQYF.

The rearrangement links TRBV7-9 to TRBJ2-5, with D perhaps matching TRBD1 or TRBD2 (5 bases each). This CDR3 has 15 residues. The V gene's germline CDR1 is SEHNR and CDR2 FQNEAQ (reference sequence). Trimming took 5 bases from V and 3 from J, leaving 16 bases between them. CDR3 residues: CASSPFGDGKETQYF. CDR3 sequence (DNA): TGTGCCAGCAGCCCATTTGGGGACGGAAAAGAGACCCAGTACTTC.

As regards this clonotype: This may be a read error: a much more frequent sequence differs by one nucleotide. This CDR3 is missing its conserved last phenylalanine or tryptophan, likely due to a read error. The chain links TRBV2 to TRBJ1-5; TRBD1 matches 7 bases. Germline trimming cut 4 bases from V and 4 bases from J; bases unmatched to any gene: 7. CDR1 and CDR2 from the germline V gene are SNHLY and FYNNEI. There are 15 residues in the CDR3. CDR3: CASSGGTVANQPQHL. The CDR3 DNA reads as TGTGCCAGCAGTGGCGGGACAGTAGCAAATCAGCCCCAGCATCTT.

This clonotype was picked up a small number of times. The chain couples TRBV6-6 to TRBJ1-6; possible D gene TRBD1, 6 bases. The germline gives CDR1 MNHNY, CDR2 SVGAGI (reference sequence). The CDR3 contains 14 residues. V gave up 5 bases and J gave up 5 bases, with 10 bases separating them. The CDR3 coding sequence is TGTGCCAGCAGTCGGACAGTTAATAATTCACCCCTCCACTTT. This codes for CASSRTVNNSPLHF.

This clonotype was observed many times. This rearrangement joins TRBV5-5 to TRBJ1-4; no reliable D call. Per germline, CDR1 SGHKS and CDR2 YYEKEE (reference sequence). V dropped 4 bases and J dropped 7 bases, with 14 bases sitting between them. This CDR3 spans 14 amino acids. The CDR3 DNA reads TGTGCCAGCAGCCCGGGCAGCGCCTTTGAAAAACTGTTTTTT. Translation: CASSPGSAFEKLFF.

Only a few counts were recorded for this clonotype. This sequence joins TRBV7-8 and TRBJ1-4; weak D call: TRBD1 (5 bases). The CDR3 spans 15 residues. The germline V gene has CDR1 SGHVS and CDR2 FQNEAQ. Trimming took 5 bases from V and 8 from J, leaving 18 bases between them. The CDR3 sequence is CASSGGWGTEEKLFF. The CDR3 nucleotides read TGTGCCAGCAGCGGGGGGTGGGGGACGGAAGAAAAACTGTTTTTT.

This chain links TRBV9 with TRBJ2-7, with 8 bases identical to TRBD2. Germline assignment: CDR1 SGDLS and CDR2 YYNGEE. J was trimmed by 6 bases and V by 0 bases; bases with no gene match: 11. The CDR3 consists of 16 residues. Written as DNA, the CDR3 is TGTGCCAGCAGCGTAGCGGGAGGGTCTTACTTTGGCGAGCAGTACTTC. Encoded protein: CASSVAGGSYFGEQYF.

This clonotype was observed many times. This chain links TRBV7-2 with TRBJ2-5, with 9 bases matching TRBD1. CDR3 size: 14 residues. V gave up 5 bases and J gave up 1 base; unmatched junction bases: 2. Germline values: CDR1 SGHTA, CDR2 FQGNSA. CDR3 DNA: TGTGCCAGCAGCCGGGACAGGGCCCAAGAGACCCAGTACTTC. It encodes CASSRDRAQETQYF.

This clonotype was counted between two and nine times. The rearrangement uses TRBV10-3 and TRBJ1-2; D is possibly TRBD1 (5 bases). The CDR3 has 14 residues. Trimming removed 10 bases at V and 4 bases at J, with 19 bases between. In germline, CDR1 is ENHRY, CDR2 SYGVKD. The CDR3 bases are TGTGCCAGCAGCCGCGGGGGGGATCCCTATGGCTACACCTTC. Translated, it gives CASSRGGDPYGYTF.

The rearrangement joins TRBV2 to TRBJ2-5; a weak D match, TRBD2 (5 bases). V lost 6 bases and J lost 1, with 18 bases in between. CDR1 and CDR2 from the germline V gene are SNHLY and FYNNEI. The CDR3 has 16 amino acids. The CDR3 protein is CASSRGEDQPQETQYF. The CDR3 region has the DNA TGTGCCAGCAGCCGGGGTGAGGATCAGCCCCAAGAGACCCAGTACTTC.

This clonotype was detected a few times. The J gene is TRBJ2-5, the V gene TRBV6-6, with 13 bases fitting TRBD2. Losses at the gene ends were 4 bases for V and 3 bases for J; bases not matched to a gene: 8. The CDR3 has 17 residues. In germline, CDR1 is MNHNY, CDR2 SVGAGI (reference sequence). Here the CDR3 DNA reads TGTGCCAGCAGTTGGGTTACTAGCGGGAGGGCCAAAGAGACCCAGTACTTC. Amino acid sequence: CASSWVTSGRAKETQYF.

There are many counts of this clonotype. The V and J genes are TRBV20-1 and TRBJ1-4; D remains unclear. The CDR3 is 10 amino acids. Per germline, CDR1 DFQATT and CDR2 SNEGSKA (reference sequence). V lost 6 bases and J 5 bases, leaving 4 bases between the germline ends. The CDR3 DNA sequence: TGCAGTGCCCTAAATGAAAAACTGTTTTTT. Translation gives CSALNEKLFF.

This clonotype was detected ten times or more. J is TRBJ2-7 and V is TRBV7-8, with 7 bases matching TRBD2. This CDR3 comprises 13 residues. CDR1 and CDR2 (germline): SGHVS, FQNEAQ. Losses at the gene ends were 1 base for V and 7 bases for J; bases not matched to a gene: 4. The CDR3, as DNA: TGTGCCAGCAGCTTAGGGGGGGGTGGTGAGCAGTACTTC. The encoded protein is CASSLGGGGEQYF. The entire variable domain, with the rest obtained from reference TRBV7-8 and TRBJ2-7, is as follows: GAGVSQSPRYKVAKRGQDVALRCDPISGHVSLFWYQQALGQGPEFLTYFQNEAQLDKSGLPSDRFFAERPEGSVSTLKIQRTQQEDSAVYLCASSLGGGGEQYFGPGTRLTVT.

The chain employs TRBV7-9 and TRBJ2-2; D is undetermined. Trimming took 1 base from V and 6 from J, leaving 9 bases between them. Germline CDR1 reads SEHNR; CDR2 reads FQNEAQ (reference sequence). The CDR3 covers 14 residues. CDR3 region: CASSLDYIPGELFF. CDR3 nucleotides: TGTGCCAGCAGCTTAGACTATATCCCCGGGGAGCTGTTTTTT.

V is TRBV19 and J is TRBJ1-1, with D unclear. The CDR3 runs to 13 residues. Deletions cut 7 bases from V and 7 bases from J, with 16 bases between. CDR1 is LNHDA, CDR2 SQIVND, per germline (reference sequence). CDR3 sequence reads: CASKKDGTVEAFF. The CDR3 DNA reads as TGTGCCAGTAAAAAGGACGGAACGGTTGAAGCTTTCTTT.

The chain has TRBV20-1 and TRBJ1-5, with D perhaps matching TRBD1 (5 bases). V was clipped by 1 base and J by 3 bases, with 19 bases between them. Germline-derived CDR1 and CDR2 are DFQATT and SNEGSKA (reference sequence). The CDR3 sequence is 17 residues long. The CDR3 sequence is CSARVASPGPYNQPQHF. In DNA, the CDR3 is TGCAGTGCTAGAGTTGCAAGTCCGGGACCGTACAATCAGCCCCAGCATTTT.

J is TRBJ2-5 and V is TRBV29-1; the match to TRBD1 covers 7 bases. Germline V gene sequence: CDR1 SQVTM, CDR2 ANQGSEA. V lost 4 bases to trimming and J lost 2 bases; unmatched junction nucleotides: 7. This CDR3 is built from 14 residues. CDR3 loop: CSVGRSGQQETQYF. The DNA of the CDR3 is TGCAGCGTTGGCCGGTCGGGACAGCAAGAGACCCAGTACTTC.

The chain is built from TRBV15 and TRBJ1-1; maybe TRBD1 (5 bases). Trimming removed 5 bases at V and 8 bases at J, with 18 bases between. CDR1 and CDR2 (germline): LNHNV, YYDKDF (reference sequence). This CDR3 has 14 amino acids. CDR3 DNA: TGTGCCACCAGCTGGGAAGGGGCGACTAGGGAAGCTTTCTTT. As protein: CATSWEGATREAFF.

The chain links TRBV9 to TRBJ1-1; no firm D call. This CDR3 has 13 residues. Trimming pared 0 bases from V and 4 bases from J, leaving 7 bases between. Germline V gene lookup returns CDR1 SGDLS and CDR2 YYNGEE. The CDR3 nucleotides are TGTGCCAGCAGCGTAGAGTTGGCCACTGAAGCTTTCTTT. This sequence encodes CASSVELATEAFF.

Worth noting for this clonotype: A much more abundant neighbour one base away suggests this may be a read error. This sequence joins TRBV9 and TRBJ1-1; 7 bases match TRBD1. CDR3 length: 14 residues. CDR1 SGDLS and CDR2 YYNGEE come from the germline V gene. After removal of 4 bases from V and 4 bases from J, the junction contained 7 bases not matched to a gene. The CDR3 protein is CASSTEGAATEAFF. Here the CDR3 DNA reads TGTGCCAGCAGCACGGAGGGGGCGGCCACTGAAGCTTTCTTT.

The V call is TRBV6-5, the J call TRBJ1-6; D might be TRBD1 (6 bases). The ends were cut back, 5 bases at V and 10 bases at J, with 12 bases in the middle. This CDR3 contains 13 residues. CDR1 MNHEY and CDR2 SVGAGI come from the germline V gene. The CDR3 DNA reads as TGTGCCAGCAGTCAGGACAGTTACTCACCCCTCCACTTT. It encodes CASSQDSYSPLHF.

In this sample, this clonotype turned up many times. The rearrangement uses TRBV29-1 and TRBJ2-5, with D unresolved. Germline V CDR1 and CDR2: SQVTM, ANQGSEA. This CDR3 is built from 12 residues. Trimming took 6 bases from V and 2 from J, leaving 10 bases between them. The CDR3 DNA follows: TGCAGCGTCCCTAGAAAACAAGAGACCCAGTACTTC. Translation: CSVPRKQETQYF.

The chain is built from TRBV29-1 and TRBJ1-1; possible D gene TRBD1, 5 bases. This CDR3 spans 14 amino acids. The germline V gene has CDR1 SQVTM and CDR2 ANQGSEA. V lost 4 bases and J 2 bases, leaving 14 bases between the germline ends. The CDR3 loop reads CSVGRVRVNTEAFF. CDR3 nucleotide sequence: TGCAGCGTTGGCAGGGTCAGGGTAAACACTGAAGCTTTCTTT.

Ten or more counts support this clonotype. The chain employs TRBV5-6 and TRBJ1-2, with D possibly matching TRBD1 (6 bases). Trimming pared 4 bases from V and 1 base from J, leaving 11 bases between. From germline, CDR1 is SGHDT and CDR2 YYEEEE. This CDR3 spans 14 amino acids. The CDR3 reads CASSPGQFNYGYTF. CDR3 DNA: TGTGCCAGCAGCCCAGGACAGTTTAACTATGGCTACACCTTC.